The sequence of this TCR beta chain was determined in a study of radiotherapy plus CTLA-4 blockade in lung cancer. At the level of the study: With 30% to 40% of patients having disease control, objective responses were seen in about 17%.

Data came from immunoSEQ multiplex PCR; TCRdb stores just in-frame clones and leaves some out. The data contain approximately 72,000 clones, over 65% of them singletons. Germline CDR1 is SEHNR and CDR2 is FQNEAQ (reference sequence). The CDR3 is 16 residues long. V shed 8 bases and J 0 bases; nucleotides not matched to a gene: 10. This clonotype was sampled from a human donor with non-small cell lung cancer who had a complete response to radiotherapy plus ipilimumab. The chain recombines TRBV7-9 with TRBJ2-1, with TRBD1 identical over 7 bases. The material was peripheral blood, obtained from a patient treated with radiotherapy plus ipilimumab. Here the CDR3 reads CASARPTGSSYNEQFF. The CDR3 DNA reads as TGTGCCAGCGCCCGACCGACAGGGAGCTCCTACAATGAGCAGTTCTTC.